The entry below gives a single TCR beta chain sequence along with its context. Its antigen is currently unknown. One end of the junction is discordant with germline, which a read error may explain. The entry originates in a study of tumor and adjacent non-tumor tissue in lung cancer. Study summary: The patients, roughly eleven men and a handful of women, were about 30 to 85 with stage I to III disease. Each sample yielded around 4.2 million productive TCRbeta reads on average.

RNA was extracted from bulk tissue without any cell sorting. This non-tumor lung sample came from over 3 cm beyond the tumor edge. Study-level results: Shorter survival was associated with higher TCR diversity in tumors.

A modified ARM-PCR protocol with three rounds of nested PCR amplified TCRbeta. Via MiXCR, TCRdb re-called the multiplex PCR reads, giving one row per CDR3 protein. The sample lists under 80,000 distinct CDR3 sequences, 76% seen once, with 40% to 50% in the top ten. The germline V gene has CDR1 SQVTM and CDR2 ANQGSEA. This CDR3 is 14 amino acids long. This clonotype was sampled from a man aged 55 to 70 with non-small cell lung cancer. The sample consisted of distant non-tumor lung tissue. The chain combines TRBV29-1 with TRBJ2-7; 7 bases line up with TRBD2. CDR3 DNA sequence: TGCAACGTTGAGGAAGCCAGCGGGATCTACGAGCAGTACTTC. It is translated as CNVEEASGIYEQYF.